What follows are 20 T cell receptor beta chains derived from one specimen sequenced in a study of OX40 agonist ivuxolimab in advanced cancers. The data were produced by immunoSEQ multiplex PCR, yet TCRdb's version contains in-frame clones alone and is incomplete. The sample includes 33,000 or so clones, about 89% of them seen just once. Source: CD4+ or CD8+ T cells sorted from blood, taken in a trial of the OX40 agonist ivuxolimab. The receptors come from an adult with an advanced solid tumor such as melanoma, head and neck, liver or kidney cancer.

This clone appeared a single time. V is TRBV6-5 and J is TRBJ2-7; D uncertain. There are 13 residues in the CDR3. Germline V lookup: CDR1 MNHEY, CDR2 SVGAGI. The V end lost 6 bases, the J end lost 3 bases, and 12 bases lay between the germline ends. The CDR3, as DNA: TGTGCCAGCAGCGGGCAGGAAAACTACGAGCAGTACTTC. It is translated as CASSGQENYEQYF.

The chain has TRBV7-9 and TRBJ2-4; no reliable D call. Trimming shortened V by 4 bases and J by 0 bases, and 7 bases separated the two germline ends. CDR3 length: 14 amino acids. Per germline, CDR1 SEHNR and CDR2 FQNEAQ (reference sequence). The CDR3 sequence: CASSSVVAKNIQYF. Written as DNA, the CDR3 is TGTGCCAGCAGCTCCGTGGTAGCCAAAAACATTCAGTACTTC.

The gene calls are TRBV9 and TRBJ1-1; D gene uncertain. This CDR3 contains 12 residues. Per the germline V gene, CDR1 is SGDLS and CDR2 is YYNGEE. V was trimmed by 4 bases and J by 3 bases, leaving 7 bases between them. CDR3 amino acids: CASSKFYTEAFF. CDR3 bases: TGTGCCAGCAGCAAATTTTACACTGAAGCTTTCTTT.

The CDR3 region is CASSYSSGLEPYEQYF. For the CDR3, the DNA is TGTGCCAGCAGTTACTCTTCGGGACTAGAGCCTTACGAGCAGTACTTC. V is TRBV6-5 and J is TRBJ2-7; TRBD2 aligns across 8 bases. This CDR3 comprises 16 residues. CDR1 and CDR2 from the germline V gene are MNHEY and SVGAGI. The trim removed 0 bases at V and 4 bases at J, leaving 8 bases unmatched.

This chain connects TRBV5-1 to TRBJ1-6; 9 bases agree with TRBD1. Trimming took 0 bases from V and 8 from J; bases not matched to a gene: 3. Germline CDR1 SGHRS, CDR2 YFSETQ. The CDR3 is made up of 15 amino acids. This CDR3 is CASSLDGTGYSPLHF. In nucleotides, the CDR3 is TGCGCCAGCAGCTTGGATGGGACAGGGTATTCACCCCTCCACTTT. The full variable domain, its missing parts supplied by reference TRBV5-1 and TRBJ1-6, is KAGVTQTPRYLIKTRGQQVTLSCSPISGHRSVSWYQQTPGQGLQFLFEYFSETQRNKGNFPGRFSGRQFSNSRSEMNVSTLELGDSALYLCASSLDGTGYSPLHFGNGTRLTVT.

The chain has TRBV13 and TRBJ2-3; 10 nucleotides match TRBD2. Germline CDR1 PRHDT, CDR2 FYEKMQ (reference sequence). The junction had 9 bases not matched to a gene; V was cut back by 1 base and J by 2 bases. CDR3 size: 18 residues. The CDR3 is CASSLVGVGLADTDTQYF. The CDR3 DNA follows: TGTGCCAGCAGCTTAGTAGGGGTAGGACTAGCGGACACAGATACGCAGTATTTT.

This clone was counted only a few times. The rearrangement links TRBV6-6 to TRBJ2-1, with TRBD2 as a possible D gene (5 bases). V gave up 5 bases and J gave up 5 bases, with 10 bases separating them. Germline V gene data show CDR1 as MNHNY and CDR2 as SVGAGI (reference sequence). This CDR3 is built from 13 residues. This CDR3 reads CASSTLGNNEQFF. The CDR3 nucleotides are TGTGCCAGCAGTACACTAGGGAACAATGAGCAGTTCTTC.

CDR3 amino acids: CASGSGGRPYEQYF. CDR3 coding DNA: TGTGCCAGCGGCTCTGGAGGCCGTCCTTACGAGCAGTACTTC. The rearrangement uses TRBV7-2 and TRBJ2-7; D may be TRBD2 (5 bases). This CDR3 is built from 14 residues. V lost 8 bases and J 4 bases, leaving 18 bases between the germline ends. Germline assignment: CDR1 SGHTA and CDR2 FQGNSA.

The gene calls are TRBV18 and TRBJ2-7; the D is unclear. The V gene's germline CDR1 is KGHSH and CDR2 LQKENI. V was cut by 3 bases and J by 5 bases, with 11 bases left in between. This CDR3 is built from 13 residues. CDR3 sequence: CASSPLSRDEQYF. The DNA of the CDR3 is TGTGCCAGCTCACCCCTTTCACGGGACGAGCAGTACTTC.

For the CDR3, the DNA is TGCGCCAGCAGCTTGGCCGGACAACTCTCTGGAAACACCATATATTTT. Translated: CASSLAGQLSGNTIYF. The rearrangement joins TRBV5-1 to TRBJ1-3; perhaps TRBD1 as D (5 bases). V was clipped by 0 bases and J by 0 bases, with 10 bases between them. CDR3 length: 16 amino acids. CDR1 is SGHRS, CDR2 YFSETQ, per germline.

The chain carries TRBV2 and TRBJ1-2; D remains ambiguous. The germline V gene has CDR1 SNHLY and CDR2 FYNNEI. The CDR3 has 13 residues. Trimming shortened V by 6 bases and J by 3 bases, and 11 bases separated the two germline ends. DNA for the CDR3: TGTGCCAGCAGCGCTTGGGAAGACTATGGCTACACCTTC. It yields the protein CASSAWEDYGYTF.

The CDR3 nucleotides are TGTGCCAGCAGTTCGCTTGCCCAGTTTTACCGGCCAGCCCAGCCTGGCTACACCTTC. Protein sequence: CASSSLAQFYRPAQPGYTF. This chain connects TRBV11-2 to TRBJ1-2; no reliable D call. The CDR3 covers 19 residues. Looked up from germline, CDR1 is SGHAT and CDR2 is FQNNGV. Trimming pared 6 bases from V and 7 bases from J, leaving 33 bases between.

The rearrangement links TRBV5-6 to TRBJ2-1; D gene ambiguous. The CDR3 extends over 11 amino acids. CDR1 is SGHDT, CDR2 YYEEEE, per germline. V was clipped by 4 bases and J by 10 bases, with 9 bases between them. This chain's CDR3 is CASSSRREQFF. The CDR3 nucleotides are TGTGCCAGCAGCAGTAGAAGGGAGCAGTTCTTC.

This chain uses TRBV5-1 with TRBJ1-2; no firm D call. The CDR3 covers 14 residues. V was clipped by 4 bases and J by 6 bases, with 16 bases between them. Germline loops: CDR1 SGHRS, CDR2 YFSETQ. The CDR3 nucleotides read TGCGCCAGCAGCCCGGACCGGGATTTGAATGGCTACACCTTC. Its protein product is CASSPDRDLNGYTF.

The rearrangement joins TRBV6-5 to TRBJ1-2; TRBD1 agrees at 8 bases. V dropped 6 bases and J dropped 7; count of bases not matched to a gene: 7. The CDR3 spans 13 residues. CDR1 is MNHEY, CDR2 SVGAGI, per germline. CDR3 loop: CASRPQGAGGYTF. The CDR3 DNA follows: TGTGCCAGCAGGCCGCAGGGGGCTGGTGGCTACACCTTC.

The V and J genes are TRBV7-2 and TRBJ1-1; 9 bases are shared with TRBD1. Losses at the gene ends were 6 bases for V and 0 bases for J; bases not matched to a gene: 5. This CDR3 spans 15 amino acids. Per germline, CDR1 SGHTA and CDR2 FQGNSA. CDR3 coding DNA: TGTGCCAGCAGTCGACAGGGGGGGATGAACACTGAAGCTTTCTTT. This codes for CASSRQGGMNTEAFF.

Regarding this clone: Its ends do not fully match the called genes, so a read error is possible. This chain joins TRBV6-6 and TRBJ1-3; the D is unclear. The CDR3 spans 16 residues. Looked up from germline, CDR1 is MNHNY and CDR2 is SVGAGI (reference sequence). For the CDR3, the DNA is TGTGCCAGCATTTACAGTGGCTCACGCTCTGGAAACACCATATATTTT. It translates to CASIYSGSRSGNTIYF.

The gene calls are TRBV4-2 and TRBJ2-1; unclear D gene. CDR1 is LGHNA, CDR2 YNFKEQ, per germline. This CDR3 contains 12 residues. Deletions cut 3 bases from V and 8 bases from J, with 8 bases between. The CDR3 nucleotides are TGTGCCAGCAGCCACTCTAGATATGAGCAGTTCTTC. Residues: CASSHSRYEQFF.

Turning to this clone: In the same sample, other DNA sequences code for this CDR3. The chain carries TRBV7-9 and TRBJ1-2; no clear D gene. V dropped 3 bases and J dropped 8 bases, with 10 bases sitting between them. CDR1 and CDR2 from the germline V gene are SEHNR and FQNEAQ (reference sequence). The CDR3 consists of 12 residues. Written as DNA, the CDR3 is TGTGCCAGCAGCTTCGATCGTGGCGGCTACACCTTC. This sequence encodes CASSFDRGGYTF.

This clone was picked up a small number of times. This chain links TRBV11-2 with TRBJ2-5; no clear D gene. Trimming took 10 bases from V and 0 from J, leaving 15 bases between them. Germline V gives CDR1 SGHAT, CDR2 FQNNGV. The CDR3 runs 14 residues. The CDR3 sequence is CATSLGPNQETQYF. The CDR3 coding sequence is TGTGCCACCTCCCTCGGGCCAAACCAAGAGACCCAGTACTTC.